One T cell receptor beta chain is described in this entry. The antigen it recognizes is unknown. No much larger clone exists at a distance of one base, and base qualities are not known. Library preparation used the immunoSEQ multiplex PCR assay. For the multiplex PCR, a mixture combining 60 forward primers for TCR Vbeta segments and 13 reverse primers for TCR Jbeta segments was used. The CDR3 region of rearranged TCR beta genes was amplified from genomic DNA with a multiplex PCR assay. Amplified TCR beta libraries were sequenced as 87-base-pair reads on the Illumina HiSeq System. Processing in the source paper ran as follows. Across the 500 to 750 repertoires, a later analysis counted roughly 77 million unique TCR beta chains, some 11 million of which were shared by at least two donors. Raw reads were error-corrected and collapsed into unique sequences by a nearest-neighbor algorithm in which closely related sequences were merged to remove PCR and sequencing errors. CDR3 sequences were aligned to IMGT reference sequences to assign V, D and J gene segments. For a sequence to be retained, at least a six-nucleotide match to both a V gene segment and a J gene segment was required. A rearrangement counted as productive if the CDR3 had no stop codons and remained in frame with V and J, and every other rearrangement counted as non-productive. Following IMGT convention, CDR3 was defined as the stretch from the second conserved V-encoded cysteine to the conserved J-encoded phenylalanine. Sequences without an unambiguous match to a single V gene segment were excluded from the earlier analysis of about 600 of the donors. An earlier analysis of approximately 590 of the donors classified V segments as functional when productive rearrangements were above 56.7% and as segregating when the standard deviation between donors was above 5%. A statistical classification framework was built to diagnose cytomegalovirus status from the catalog of TCR beta chain sequences. V and J gene assignment, in a later analysis, came from comparing TCR nucleotide sequences with IMGT/GENE-DB human TR gene sequences. The TCRdist pipeline was used in a later analysis to assign CDR3 sequences and most-parsimonious VDJ recombination scenarios. In a later analysis, each TCR beta chain was defined by its CDR3 amino acid sequence together with its V-gene family, and reads without a unique V-gene family were excluded. In a later analysis, 500 to 650 highly shared, low-generation-probability nucleotide sequences were removed to address suspected cross-contamination and a sequencing artifact. A later analysis calculated a clonal expansion index for each public chain from normalized within-repertoire ranks of inferred template counts. A later analysis computed generation probabilities with a VDJ recombination model fitted to out-of-frame rearrangements, and checked the results against IGoR. A later analysis scored TCR-TCR, TCR-HLA and TCR-CMV co-occurrence with hypergeometric tests, applying a repertoire-size bias correction to TCR pairs. False discovery rates were estimated in a later analysis by permuting HLA or CMV assignments 20 times. In a later analysis, co-occurring TCRs were grouped with DBSCAN, and TCRdist sequence similarity was added when clustering was performed within HLA-allele-positive subsets. Repertoires with fewer than 30,000 or more than 120,000 public chains, plus five repertoires with anomalous nucleotide sharing, were excluded from co-occurrence clustering. TCRdb provides this immuneACCESS table in a form limited to in-frame rearrangements. Some clones are lacking; in checked studies, under half of them reflect an unresolved V gene, and why the rest are absent is not known. V and J calls and clone size are given by that table; D and trimming were obtained from the DNA. A total of about 160,000 clones appear in this sample, 80% to 85% of them only once. The ten largest clones take up more than 7% of the sample.

The CDR3 spans 11 residues, from the cysteine through the phenylalanine. Just the 33-base CDR3 DNA is kept, in frame starting at base 1. Per the germline V gene (reference sequence), WNHNN is the CDR1 and SYGVQD is the CDR2. V was cut back by 3 bases and J by 7 bases, leaving a gap of 6 bases between them. The data were taken from a study of cytomegalovirus exposure and HLA in healthy donors (dated by TCRdb to the late 2010s). Background on the whole study: According to an earlier analysis of a few hundred of the donors, about 179 million T cells yielded some 120 million unique TCR beta sequences and roughly 280 Gb of sequence data. To decide whether each TCR beta V gene segment behaved as functional or pseudogenic, an earlier analysis of some 600 of the donors relied on high-throughput TCR beta sequencing. All discovery cohort repertoires had been generated using a single sequencing platform. A later genetic analysis took genome-wide SNP genotypes for about 60% of the roughly 670 donors and used that subset as a discovery cohort. A handful of DR-DQ haplotypes were handled as single units for association and clustering because linkage in the cohort was strong. The number of typed donors differed by locus: 629-630 for A, B, C, DRB1 and DQB1; approximately 520 for DQA1; approximately 610 for DPA1; and around 490 for DPB1. The study aimed to test whether signatures of past pathogen exposure could be identified by cataloging public T cell receptors. Besides the first cohort of roughly 700 subjects, a separate validation cohort made up of 120 different subjects was used. The genetic ancestry cluster associated with self-reported Caucasian donors included about four fifths of the 398 genotyped donors. The later analysis used no new phenotypic data to find candidate immune exposures, relying instead on TCR beta sequences and their occurrence across donors. To predict cytomegalovirus infection status, the study brought together high-throughput TCR immunosequencing, statistical association of individual TCRs with disease status, and machine learning. Class I and class II HLA loci were covered by the typing at four-digit resolution. Using immunosequencing, the study profiled T cell repertoires from about 610 subjects and related those repertoires to cytomegalovirus serostatus. In a later analysis, previously published TCR beta repertoires from 500 to 750 donors were re-analyzed and high-resolution HLA genotyping was added so that TCR occurrence patterns could be studied. Donor age, sex, ethnicity and CMV serostatus were compiled alongside the repertoire data. About 330 gigabases of sequencing data and 70 million to 95 million unique TCR sequences made up an early release that covered 640 HLA-typed donors. On average, approximately 250,000 unique TCR beta nucleotide sequences were sequenced per donor among a few hundred genotyped donors of the cohort, with roughly a sixth of those sequences being non-productive. General conclusions and limits of the study: In a later genetic analysis, a missense DCLRE1C variant was associated with V-gene and J-gene trimming of TCR beta chains, and the association was replicated in an independent cohort. In this cohort, only TCR beta chains were sequenced, and detectable features were limited by the absence of alpha or paired-chain data. Most CMV-associated TCR beta chains appeared to be HLA-restricted in a later analysis, and the HLA associations seemed to be driven largely by CMV exposure. In a later analysis, around 17,000 TCR beta sequences were associated with specific HLA alleles at a false discovery rate of 0.05. A later analysis found that HLA-associated TCR beta chains were more clonally expanded and had lower generation probabilities than equally common non-associated chains. CMV serostatus was the only immune exposure information available for the cohort. The 87-base-pair reads could not distinguish some IMGT-functional V segments, including TRBV6-2 and TRBV6-3, so those segments were excluded. Most TCR sequences were seen in very few donors, while some public TCRs were found in many individuals. Correlated functional status among segregating V segments might be attributable to linkage disequilibrium, but an unknown experimental factor could not be ruled out. An earlier analysis of 450 to 750 of the donors showed that most TCR beta V segments appeared in productive rearrangements either about 87% or about 30% of the time, which broadly matched IMGT annotations. Because HLA typing was unavailable for some donors at each locus, only the typed subset was used in association tests. Presence/absence analyses assumed roughly uniform sequencing depth across donors, an assumption that may not hold. Because counts were too low, roughly 16 rarely observed V segments, including chromosome 9 orphons, were left out of the earlier analysis of 500 to 650 of the donors. Several of the top co-occurrence clusters appeared to be linked to parvovirus B19, influenza, CMV and Epstein-Barr virus, according to a later analysis. Cytomegalovirus status was reported to be diagnosed by the classifier with high specificity and sensitivity in both the original and validation cohorts. The authors suggested that the approach could potentially be extended to other disease states and immunological phenotypes. A further reported finding was that TCR beta sequences accurately predicted the HLA-A and HLA-B alleles for most subjects in the first cohort. Three of the identified cytomegalovirus-associated TCR beta chains were confirmed in vitro to be specific for cytomegalovirus antigens. The study gave a list of 150 to 200 TCR beta chains associated with cytomegalovirus. When HLA alleles, especially DR and DQ, strongly co-occurred, TCR associations were difficult to assign to individual alleles. A cluster of highly shared sequence variants was judged likely to be a technical artifact of the sequencing pipeline. Compared with the roughly 720-donor mean, donors in an Asian-associated ancestry cluster had fewer N-insertions in productive TCRs, according to a later genetic analysis. In a later analysis, TCR association rates were found to vary across HLA loci, with the most associated TCRs seen for DRB1 alleles and the fewest for HLA-C alleles.

In total, 600 or so healthy bone marrow donors made up the cohort. At the time of sampling, all cohort members were nominally healthy, though unrecorded immune exposures were likely present. The donor tested CMV seropositive, placing the donor among the roughly 300 seropositive members of the cohort. Each donor provided a peripheral blood sample, and peripheral blood mononuclear cells were used for TCR beta sequencing. The Qiagen DNeasy Blood Extraction Kit was used to extract genomic DNA from the blood cell samples. Rearrangement joined TRBV10-1 to TRBJ1-1; the D gene cannot be resolved reliably. The specimen sequenced was PBMCs. The source of this sequence is a male donor in good health and CMV-seropositive. The CDR3 protein sequence reads: CASSDGSEAFF. DNA sequence: TGCGCCAGCAGTGATGGGAGTGAAGCTTTCTTT.